This T cell receptor beta chain was recovered during a study of shared clonotypes between healthy human individuals (TCRdb year 2020). The study in broad terms: A few men and a couple of women, aged 18 to 49 years, made up the cohort. The study deeply sequenced blood TCR repertoires of several healthy adults to estimate repertoire size and the extent of clonotype sharing between individuals. Libraries were prepared and TCR repertoires were sequenced by different laboratories using diverse techniques, in order to increase sequencing depth and limit assay-specific biases. Each donor's leukapheresis produced roughly between roughly 0.85 and 10 billion PBMCs. Here is what the overall study found, with its caveats: The genetic and exposure-history diversity represented was limited by the small number of donors. Sampling was limited to blood, and TCR repertoires in tissue likely differ from TCR repertoires in blood. Based on pairwise subsampling, the degree of clonotype sharing among donors was expected to be affected by sequencing depth.

Ends trimmed: V by 1 base, J by 1 base; bases unmatched to a gene: 9. Reading the germline V gene gives CDR1 MGHRA and CDR2 YSYEKL. The CDR3 measures 18 amino acids from cysteine to phenylalanine. Of all the DNA, just the CDR3 is kept, 54 bases in frame from base 1. Using the deep immunoSEQ assay, TCR CDR3 regions were amplified from genomic DNA by multiplex PCR. Genomic DNA extracted from each cell subset was distributed evenly over all wells of several immunoSEQ 96-well plates, and each plate served as one replicate. For unsorted PBMC, approximately 300 ng of genomic DNA, equivalent to about 30,000 T cell genomes, went into each replicate PCR. Genomic DNA from unsorted PBMC was sequenced over ten immunoSEQ deep assay plates. Purified libraries were measured with a Qubit 3.0 fluorometer, size-checked on a Bioanalyzer 2100, and measured again with the KAPA Library Quantification kit. A separate single-read 150-cycle Illumina NextSeq 550 flow cell was used to sequence each immunoSEQ 96-well plate. Per the authors' processing: The immunoSEQ output contained only junctional sequences without quality scores, so filtering could not match that applied to full-length reads. To assign V/J genes and CDR3, sequences were annotated against IMGT germline references using PyIR, a Python wrapper for IgBLAST v1.9. Reads were removed for weak V/J assignments (E-value above 1e-6), missing CDR3, stop codons, out-of-frame junctions, or ambiguous translated residues. V3J clonotypes were defined as sequences sharing an identical inferred V gene, J gene, and CDR3 amino acid sequence. Percentage overlap between repertoires was calculated by dividing the number of shared unique clonotypes by the size of the smaller repertoire. Repertoire richness was assessed with RTK rarefaction, the Chao1 estimator, and Recon v2.1 estimates of unobserved clonotypes. Here the immuneACCESS table is served through TCRdb, limited to in-frame sequences with V and J called. Missing clones are a known gap in these copies; in checked studies unresolved V genes cover under half, and the rest lacks a known reason. V and J calls and clone size come straight from that table; D and trimming were deduced from the DNA. This sample lists some 530,000 clones; about 84% were detected once. Roughly 13% of the sample rests with the top ten.

The donors were healthy, HIV-negative adults who had no recently reported acute infections or vaccinations. Every donor was a Caucasian adult living in Nashville, Tennessee, USA. For unsorted samples, tens of millions of PBMCs were counted, and genomic DNA was extracted using the QIAamp DNA Blood Mini kit. Blood was collected by leukapheresis, and PBMCs were isolated by Ficoll-Histopaque density gradient centrifugation and then cryopreserved in liquid nitrogen vapor phase. On this clone: Its antigen is not yet known. This likely traces to a read error, being one base from a far larger clone. The same CDR3 is also encoded by other DNA sequences in this sample.

The source material was PBMCs. Here the chain combines TRBV4-1 and TRBJ2-2; 7 bases in the junction line up with TRBD2. The source is a woman aged 35 to 49 in good health. Some clones in this sample may be carry-over from other donors' samples. The CDR3 region has the sequence CASSQVALAGENTGELFF. DNA sequence: TGCGCCAGCAGCCAAGTGGCCCTCGCGGGGGAGAACACCGGGGAGCTGTTTTTT.